These 17 T cell receptor beta chains came from one sample sequenced in a study of human T cells and chemical hapten exposure. Via MiXCR, TCRdb re-called the RACE reads, giving one row per CDR3 protein. Of under 450,000 distinct CDR3 sequences listed, about 6% are singletons. Time point here: patch test 2, 6 weeks after DPC sensitization. The treatment is: therapeutic diphenylcyclopropenone sensitization with weekly scalp DPC. The sample here was whole blood, taken in connection with sensitization to the hapten diphenylcyclopropenone (DPC). The receptors stem from a young woman with alopecia areata. Some clones in this sample may be carry-over from other donors' samples.

The chain has TRBV7-2 and TRBJ2-4; D uncertain. Germline CDR1 reads SGHTA; CDR2 reads FQGNSA. Trimming took 0 bases from V and 4 from J, leaving 10 bases between them. The CDR3 has 15 amino acids. CDR3 coding DNA: TGTGCCAGCAGCTTAGCGCCCGGCCGTAAAAACATTCAGTACTTC. It is translated as CASSLAPGRKNIQYF.

This chain connects TRBV3-1 to TRBJ2-5, with D perhaps TRBD1 (7 bases). V gave up 4 bases and J gave up 5 bases, with 17 bases separating them. CDR1 and CDR2 (germline): LGHDT, YNNKEL (reference sequence). The CDR3 extends over 15 amino acids. The CDR3 protein is CASSPRPGGSETQYF. In nucleotides, the CDR3 is TGTGCCAGCAGCCCCAGGCCAGGGGGGAGCGAGACCCAGTACTTC.

This chain links TRBV27 with TRBJ1-1; TRBD1 matches 7 bases. CDR1 is MNHEY and CDR2 is SMNVEV in the germline V gene (reference sequence). The CDR3 runs to 15 residues. After removal of 5 bases from V and 2 bases from J, the junction contained 8 bases not matched to a gene. Written as DNA, the CDR3 is TGTGCCAGCAGTCCCCAGGGGGGTAAAAACACTGAAGCTTTCTTT. It is translated as CASSPQGGKNTEAFF.

In its sample, this clonotype was seen many times. This chain links TRBV7-2 with TRBJ1-1; D is ambiguous. Germline CDR1 is SGHTA and CDR2 is FQGNSA. V shed 6 bases and J shed 5 bases, with 16 bases lying between them. This CDR3 spans 14 amino acids. CDR3 protein: CASSLAGRVTEAFF. The CDR3 bases are TGTGCCAGCAGTCTGGCGGGGAGGGTTACTGAAGCTTTCTTT.

This clonotype was observed a few times. The chain recombines TRBV7-4 with TRBJ2-7, with a possible D match to TRBD1 (5 bases). CDR3 length: 15 residues. Trimming took off 5 bases at V and 4 bases at J, with 18 bases between the two ends. The germline V gene has CDR1 SGHVT and CDR2 SQSDAQ. CDR3 residues: CASSPGRQLHYEQYF. The CDR3 nucleotides read TGTGCCAGCAGCCCCGGGCGACAGCTTCATTACGAGCAGTACTTC.

This chain uses TRBV24-1 with TRBJ2-1; no definite D call. V was pared by 4 bases and J by 7 bases, with 10 bases between. The germline V gene encodes CDR1 KGHDR and CDR2 SFDVKD. The CDR3 runs to 13 residues. The CDR3 protein is CATSEPQRNEQFF. The CDR3 nucleotides read TGTGCCACCAGTGAACCTCAGAGGAATGAGCAGTTCTTC.

This clonotype was found many times. This sequence joins TRBV6-6 and TRBJ1-2; 10 bases are a match to TRBD1. Germline V CDR1 and CDR2: MNHNY, SVGAGI (reference sequence). This CDR3 has 14 amino acids. Trimming removed 8 bases from V and 3 bases from J; junction bases left unmatched: 6. The CDR3 DNA reads TGTGCCAGCGGTCATGGACAGGGGGACTATGGCTACACCTTC. Its translation is CASGHGQGDYGYTF.

This clonotype has ten or more counts. The gene calls are TRBV2 and TRBJ2-5, with D unresolved. This CDR3 is 14 amino acids long. The ends were cut back, 4 bases at V and 0 bases at J, with 9 bases in the middle. CDR1 and CDR2 from the germline V gene are SNHLY and FYNNEI. Written as DNA, the CDR3 is TGTGCCAGCAGTGGGGGTAGAAACCAAGAGACCCAGTACTTC. It codes for CASSGGRNQETQYF.

The V gene is TRBV28, the J gene TRBJ2-5, with TRBD1 matching 7 bases. V was clipped by 8 bases and J by 3 bases; unmatched bases: 3. The CDR3 consists of 12 residues. CDR1 and CDR2 from the germline V gene are MDHEN and SYDVKM. CDR3 nucleotide sequence: TGTGCCAGCCGGGACAGAGAAGAGACCCAGTACTTC. Residues: CASRDREETQYF.

This clonotype was counted many times. The rearrangement links TRBV3-1 to TRBJ2-5, with 7 bases matching TRBD1. Unmatched junction bases numbered 7, after V lost 5 bases and J lost 1 base. The CDR3 contains 15 residues. Germline loops: CDR1 LGHDT, CDR2 YNNKEL (reference sequence). The CDR3 region is CASSYYRGGQETQYF. As DNA, the CDR3 is TGTGCCAGCAGCTATTACAGGGGCGGCCAAGAGACCCAGTACTTC.

In its sample, this clonotype was seen a few times. The chain recombines TRBV5-1 with TRBJ2-1; no firm D call. Germline V lookup: CDR1 SGHRS, CDR2 YFSETQ. This CDR3 comprises 13 residues. V shed 0 bases and J shed 9 bases, with 10 bases lying between them. The CDR3 DNA reads TGCGCCAGCAGCTTGGGTGGTTGGAGTGAGCAGTTCTTC. This encodes CASSLGGWSEQFF. Looking up the rest from reference TRBV5-1 and TRBJ2-1 gives the full variable domain: KAGVTQTPRYLIKTRGQQVTLSCSPISGHRSVSWYQQTPGQGLQFLFEYFSETQRNKGNFPGRFSGRQFSNSRSEMNVSTLELGDSALYLCASSLGGWSEQFFGPGTRLTVL.

This clonotype showed up many times. The genes are TRBV7-3 and TRBJ1-6; D ambiguous. The CDR3 consists of 15 residues. The germline V and J ends were trimmed by 5 bases and 11 bases, with 19 bases remaining between them. CDR1 and CDR2 (germline): SGHTA, FQGTGA. The CDR3 coding sequence is TGTGCCAGCAGCGGTACTGGTGAAAGCCTGGCACCCCTCCACTTT. Its protein product is CASSGTGESLAPLHF.

The chain joins TRBV7-2 to TRBJ2-1, with D hard to call. Trimming cost V 1 base and J 7 bases, with 8 bases left between them. The CDR3 totals 13 residues. The V gene's germline CDR1 is SGHTA and CDR2 FQGNSA. In nucleotides, the CDR3 is TGTGCCAGCAGCTTAGGGGCGATTAATGAGCAGTTCTTC. It yields the protein CASSLGAINEQFF.

This clonotype occurred many times. The chain combines TRBV7-2 with TRBJ2-4; possibly TRBD2 for D (6 bases). Per the germline V gene, CDR1 is SGHTA and CDR2 is FQGNSA. The CDR3 runs 14 residues. Trimming took 5 bases from V and 6 from J, leaving 14 bases between them. In DNA form, the CDR3 reads TGTGCCAGCAGCCCCGGGGTGGGGGGAAACATTCAGTACTTC. It yields the protein CASSPGVGGNIQYF.

The gene calls are TRBV2 and TRBJ2-7; D remains ambiguous. Germline V lookup: CDR1 SNHLY, CDR2 FYNNEI. The CDR3 length is 14 residues. The germline V and J ends were trimmed by 3 bases and 2 bases, with 11 bases remaining between them. In DNA form, the CDR3 reads TGTGCCAGCAGTGATTTCGTCGGTACCTACGAGCAGTACTTC. The encoded protein is CASSDFVGTYEQYF.

This clonotype was observed at least ten times. V usage is TRBV12-2 and J usage is TRBJ1-2; the D segment call TRBD1 is taken from the table without a DNA check. TRBV12-2 is tagged as a pseudogene. The CDR3 has 14 amino acids. CDR3 region: CASRPYPAEYGYTF. CDR3 nucleotide sequence: TGTGCAAGTCGCCCCTACCCGGCCGAGTATGGCTACACCTTC.

This clonotype was observed a handful of times. The V gene is TRBV12-3 or TRBV12-4, the J gene TRBJ1-4; D not certain. Trimming took 3 bases from V and 8 from J, leaving 7 bases between them. The CDR3 length is 12 residues. The CDR3: CASSFVREKLFF. As DNA, the CDR3 is TGTGCCAGCAGTTTTGTGAGGGAAAAACTGTTTTTT.